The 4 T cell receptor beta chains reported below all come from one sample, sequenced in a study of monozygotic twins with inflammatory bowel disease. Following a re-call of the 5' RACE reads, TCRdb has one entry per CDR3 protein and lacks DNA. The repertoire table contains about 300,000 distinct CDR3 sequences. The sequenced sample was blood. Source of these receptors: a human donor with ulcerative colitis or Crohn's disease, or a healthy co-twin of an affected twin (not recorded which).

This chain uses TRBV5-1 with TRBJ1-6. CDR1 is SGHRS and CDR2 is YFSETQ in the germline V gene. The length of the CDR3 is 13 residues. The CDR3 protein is CASSLDALSPLHF.

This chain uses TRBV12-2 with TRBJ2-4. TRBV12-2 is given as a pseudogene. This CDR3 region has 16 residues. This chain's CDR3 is CASRLVGIFGKNIQYF.

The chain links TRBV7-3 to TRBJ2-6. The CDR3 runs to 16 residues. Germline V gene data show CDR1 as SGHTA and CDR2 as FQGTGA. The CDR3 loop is CASSPTRLSGANVLTF.

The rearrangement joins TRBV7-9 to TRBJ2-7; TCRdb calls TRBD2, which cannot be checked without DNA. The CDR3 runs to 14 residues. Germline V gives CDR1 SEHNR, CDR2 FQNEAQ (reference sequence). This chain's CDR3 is CASSLAAGIYEQYF.